Below are 19 T cell receptor beta chains sequenced from a single sample in a study of cytomegalovirus exposure and HLA in healthy donors. The PCR had 60 Vbeta and 13 Jbeta primers. TCRdb's table, derived via immunoSEQ multiplex PCR, lists solely in-frame clones and lacks some. The repertoire has around 200,000 clones, about four fifths of them found once; the top ten carry 2.9%. Specimen: PBMCs. Receptors originate from a male donor in good health and CMV-seronegative.

This clone was counted between two and nine times. The chain combines TRBV6-5 with TRBJ2-1; maybe TRBD1 (5 bases). V was pared by 4 bases and J by 1 base, with 11 bases between. This CDR3 is 15 amino acids long. Looked up from germline, CDR1 is MNHEY and CDR2 is SVGAGI. The CDR3, as DNA: TGTGCCAGCAGTTTAGAAGACAGATCCTACAATGAGCAGTTCTTC. It translates to CASSLEDRSYNEQFF.

The gene calls are TRBV7-2 and TRBJ2-3; D may be TRBD2 (6 bases). This CDR3 spans 17 amino acids. The V end lost 1 base, the J end lost 4 bases, and 18 bases lay between the germline ends. In germline, CDR1 is SGHTA, CDR2 FQGNSA. The CDR3 spells CASSLGPPGLHPDTQYF. Written as DNA, the CDR3 is TGTGCCAGCAGCTTAGGCCCCCCGGGACTCCACCCAGATACGCAGTATTTT.

The chain links TRBV20-1 to TRBJ1-2; D remains unclear. The CDR3 covers 11 residues. Deletions cut 0 bases from V and 8 bases from J, with 7 bases between. CDR1 is DFQATT, CDR2 SNEGSKA, per germline (reference sequence). CDR3 sequence reads: CSARDPRGYTF. The DNA of the CDR3 is TGCAGTGCTAGAGATCCGCGGGGCTACACCTTC.

The sample holds a few counts of this clone. The rearrangement links TRBV5-6 to TRBJ2-7; 7 bases fit TRBD2. Germline CDR1 SGHDT, CDR2 YYEEEE. This CDR3 comprises 16 residues. V was clipped by 4 bases and J by 3 bases; unmatched bases: 13. The CDR3 sequence is CASSPVGTSVHYEQYF. The CDR3 nucleotides read TGTGCCAGCAGCCCCGTCGGAACTAGCGTACACTACGAGCAGTACTTC.

The V call is TRBV5-1, the J call TRBJ2-5; the match to TRBD2 covers 16 bases. The CDR3 loop spans 20 amino acids. With V trimmed by 2 bases and J by 5 bases, 15 bases remained unmatched. In germline, CDR1 is SGHRS, CDR2 YFSETQ. The CDR3 DNA sequence: TGCGCCAGCAGCTTCCCCTCTTCCGGGACTAGCGGGGGGGCGCTTGAGACCCAGTACTTC. Amino acids: CASSFPSSGTSGGALETQYF.

In this sample, this clone turned up once. The rearrangement uses TRBV19 and TRBJ2-7; D perhaps matches TRBD1 (6 bases). In germline, CDR1 is LNHDA, CDR2 SQIVND (reference sequence). The CDR3 runs 13 residues. Trimming shortened V by 6 bases and J by 6 bases, and 15 bases separated the two germline ends. The CDR3 DNA reads TGTGCCAGTAGCCTGGGGGCTCCCCTCGAGCAGTACTTC. Translated: CASSLGAPLEQYF.

There are a few counts of this clone. An end of the junction differs from the germline gene, which may be a read error. The V and J genes are TRBV4-1 and TRBJ2-1, with 10 bases identical to TRBD2. There are 13 residues in the CDR3. Germline lookup yields CDR1 MGHRA and CDR2 YSYEKL. The CDR3 loop is CASSPLTSGDRLF. The CDR3, as DNA: TGCGCCAGCAGCCCACTTACTAGCGGGGACCGACTCTTC.

The V call is TRBV5-1, the J call TRBJ2-1; D is uncertain. The CDR3 length is 13 residues. V shed 3 bases and J shed 0 bases, with 4 bases lying between them. From germline, CDR1 is SGHRS and CDR2 YFSETQ. The CDR3 DNA is TGCGCCAGCAGCTCCAGCTCCTACAATGAGCAGTTCTTC. Its protein product is CASSSSSYNEQFF.

Worth noting for this clone: Other nucleotide sequences from this sample produce the same CDR3. The CDR3 reads CASSYSGQSTDTQYF. The CDR3 DNA is TGTGCCAGCAGTTACTCTGGACAGAGCACAGATACGCAGTATTTT. The V and J genes are TRBV6-5 and TRBJ2-3; a weak D match, TRBD1 (6 bases). V was shortened by 0 bases and J by 0 bases, with 7 bases between the two germline ends. CDR3 length: 15 amino acids. Germline CDR1 and CDR2: MNHEY and SVGAGI.

The gene calls are TRBV6-5 and TRBJ1-2, with D uncertain. Trimming took 5 bases from V and 10 from J, leaving 11 bases between them. This CDR3 is built from 11 residues. Germline lookup yields CDR1 MNHEY and CDR2 SVGAGI. Here the CDR3 DNA reads TGTGCCAGCAGTGGACGGGGTTACTACACCTTC. Translated, it gives CASSGRGYYTF.

This clone occurred a few times. V and J are TRBV30 and TRBJ2-1; D perhaps matches TRBD1 (5 bases). V shed 2 bases and J shed 15 bases, with 14 bases lying between them. Germline lookup yields CDR1 GTSNPN and CDR2 SVGIG (reference sequence). The CDR3 contains 11 residues. CDR3 region: CAWSSGRARFF. The CDR3 DNA sequence: TGTGCCTGGAGTAGTGGCAGGGCACGGTTCTTC.

V gene TRBV28 combines with J gene TRBJ2-1; TRBD2 matches at 8 bases. From germline, CDR1 is MDHEN and CDR2 SYDVKM. This CDR3 is 16 amino acids long. With V trimmed by 3 bases and J by 8 bases, 12 bases remained unmatched. Here the CDR3 reads CASSLGVAGPGYEQFF. CDR3 nucleotides: TGTGCCAGCAGTTTGGGTGTAGCGGGACCAGGTTATGAGCAGTTCTTC.

Comment on this clone: No conserved phenylalanine or tryptophan ends this CDR3, so it is likely a read error. The chain is built from TRBV6-5 and TRBJ1-6; D not resolved. Trimming took off 5 bases at V and 6 bases at J, with 14 bases between the two ends. Looked up from germline, CDR1 is MNHEY and CDR2 is SVGAGI. The CDR3 sequence is 15 residues long. CDR3 in amino acids: CASSPGIEFNSPLHL. CDR3 coding DNA: TGTGCCAGCAGTCCGGGGATAGAGTTTAATTCACCCCTCCACCTT.

This rearrangement joins TRBV7-9 to TRBJ1-1; D remains ambiguous. Germline V gene data show CDR1 as SEHNR and CDR2 as FQNEAQ (reference sequence). The CDR3 length is 13 residues. V was clipped by 5 bases and J by 0 bases, with 7 bases between them. The CDR3 bases are TGTGCCAGCAGCGAACTAATGAACACTGAAGCTTTCTTT. Amino acid sequence: CASSELMNTEAFF.

The chain uses TRBV7-9 and TRBJ2-7, with D possibly TRBD1 on 5 matching bases. This CDR3 has 15 residues. V was clipped by 6 bases and J by 3 bases, with 18 bases between them. Looked up from germline, CDR1 is SEHNR and CDR2 is FQNEAQ (reference sequence). The chain's CDR3 is CASSFPPGHSYEQYF. The CDR3 DNA sequence: TGTGCCAGCAGTTTTCCCCCTGGACACAGCTACGAGCAGTACTTC.

The chain carries TRBV7-2 and TRBJ2-5; TRBD2 aligns across 16 bases. This CDR3 spans 16 amino acids. J gave up 5 bases and V 5 bases, and 5 bases lay outside the gene matches. Germline V gene data show CDR1 as SGHTA and CDR2 as FQGNSA. The CDR3 sequence: CASSLGLAGGEETQYF. Written as DNA, the CDR3 is TGTGCCAGCAGCCTGGGACTAGCGGGAGGGGAGGAGACCCAGTACTTC.

The chain uses TRBV14 and TRBJ1-2; D uncertain. Germline values: CDR1 SGHDN, CDR2 FVKESK. This CDR3 has 13 amino acids. V lost 1 base and J lost 5, with 8 bases in between. CDR3 bases: TGTGCCAGCAGCCAAGGAGGTTTTTATGGCTACACCTTC. It codes for CASSQGGFYGYTF.

The CDR3 here is CASSLLHAGGMTTDTQYF. The CDR3 DNA reads as TGTGCCAGCAGCTTATTGCACGCGGGGGGGATGACTACAGATACGCAGTATTTT. The gene calls are TRBV7-9 and TRBJ2-3; 9 bases fit TRBD2. The germline gives CDR1 SEHNR, CDR2 FQNEAQ (reference sequence). The CDR3 is 18 residues long. V trimming: 2 bases; J trimming: 3 bases; junction bases outside the gene matches: 12.

This chain links TRBV6-1 with TRBJ1-1, with 8 bases lining up with TRBD1. Trimming at V came to 2 bases and at J to 3 bases, leaving 5 bases not matched to a gene. The CDR3 runs 15 residues. Germline V gene sequence: CDR1 MNHNS, CDR2 SASEGT. The CDR3 loop is CASSEMVGQDTEAFF. CDR3 DNA: TGTGCCAGCAGTGAAATGGTGGGACAGGACACTGAAGCTTTCTTT.